Following are 20 T cell receptor beta chains from one sample sequenced in a study of cytomegalovirus exposure and HLA in healthy donors. With 60 Vbeta and 13 Jbeta primers, the PCR was carried out. Assay used: immunoSEQ multiplex PCR; TCRdb lists only in-frame clones, some missing. The sample lists 130,000 to 150,000 clones; more than 70% were seen once. Sequenced sample: PBMCs. The receptors come from a woman aged 50 to 65 in good health and CMV-seronegative.

V is TRBV19 and J is TRBJ1-6; D is unresolved. The V gene lost 6 bases and the J gene lost 8 bases, with 17 bases spanning the gap. The CDR3 is 15 residues long. Germline V gene lookup returns CDR1 LNHDA and CDR2 SQIVND (reference sequence). CDR3 in amino acids: CASRVLTINYSPLHF. The CDR3 DNA reads TGTGCCAGTAGGGTCCTCACGATCAACTATTCACCCCTCCACTTT.

This chain connects TRBV6-6 to TRBJ1-2; 10 bases fit TRBD1. V dropped 2 bases and J dropped 5; count of bases not matched to a gene: 2. The CDR3 loop spans 14 amino acids. Germline lookup yields CDR1 MNHNY and CDR2 SVGAGI (reference sequence). The CDR3, as DNA: TGTGCCAGCAGTTACGAGGGACAGGGGTATGGCTACACCTTC. Protein: CASSYEGQGYGYTF.

Concerning this clone itself: An end of the junction does not agree with germline; a read error may underlie this. The V gene is TRBV27, the J gene TRBJ2-2; 9 bases fit TRBD1. The V gene's germline CDR1 is MNHEY and CDR2 SMNVEV (reference sequence). The CDR3 contains 15 residues. The CDR3 DNA reads TGTGCCGCCCGCAGGGGGACAGGGAACACCGGGGAGCTGGTTTTT. Translation gives CAARRGTGNTGELVF.

This chain uses TRBV5-1 with TRBJ2-7, with TRBD1 matching 8 bases. V was clipped by 0 bases and J by 2 bases; unmatched bases: 4. CDR3 length equals 15 residues. Germline V CDR1 and CDR2: SGHRS, YFSETQ. CDR3 coding DNA: TGCGCCAGCAGCTTGGTACAGGGGGGCGCCTACGAGCAGTACTTC. The encoded protein is CASSLVQGGAYEQYF.

In regard to this clone: The germline gene is not matched at one end of the junction; a read error may be the cause. The chain links TRBV29-1 to TRBJ2-3; 7 bases are shared with TRBD2. CDR1 is SQVTM and CDR2 is ANQGSEA in the germline V gene. The CDR3 is made up of 13 amino acids. The CDR3 DNA sequence: TGCAACGTTGGAGTGGGGGGGGCAGATACGCAGTATTTT. Its protein is CNVGVGGADTQYF.

V usage is TRBV28 and J usage is TRBJ2-2; no definite D call. Looked up from germline, CDR1 is MDHEN and CDR2 is SYDVKM. This CDR3 has 13 residues. The ends were cut back, 3 bases at V and 4 bases at J, with 6 bases in the middle. DNA for the CDR3: TGTGCCAGCAGTTTGGCCCTCACCGGGGAGCTGTTTTTT. As protein: CASSLALTGELFF.

The chain employs TRBV10-3 and TRBJ2-5; TRBD2 agrees at 8 bases. The end of the DNA fits TRBJ2-7 better, so the J call may be wrong. The CDR3 runs 14 residues. CDR1 is ENHRY, CDR2 SYGVKD, per germline. The CDR3 loop reads CAIGGGPGGHEQYF. The CDR3 coding sequence is TGTGCCATCGGGGGCGGCCCGGGAGGGCACGAGCAGTACTTC.

This rearrangement joins TRBV5-1 to TRBJ1-2, with TRBD1 as a possible D gene (5 bases). Germline CDR1 is SGHRS and CDR2 is YFSETQ. The germline V and J ends were trimmed by 2 bases and 6 bases, with 11 bases remaining between them. The CDR3 length is 13 residues. The CDR3 nucleotides are TGCGCCAGCAGCTTCGGGGGAACAAATGGCTACACCTTC. This encodes CASSFGGTNGYTF.

CDR3 nucleotides: TGTGCCAGCAGCAAACTAGCGGGGCTCACAGATACGCAGTATTTT. Protein sequence: CASSKLAGLTDTQYF. J is TRBJ2-3 and V is TRBV2; TRBD2 agrees at 10 bases. V lost 6 bases and J lost 2; bases outside the gene matches: 5. Germline V gene sequence: CDR1 SNHLY, CDR2 FYNNEI. CDR3 size: 15 residues.

The genes are TRBV7-2 and TRBJ1-5; D is possibly TRBD1 (6 bases). The CDR3 covers 15 residues. In germline, CDR1 is SGHTA, CDR2 FQGNSA. V lost 1 base and J lost 3, with 10 bases in between. The DNA of the CDR3 is TGTGCCAGCAGCTTAGATTCAGGGGCCAATCAGCCCCAGCATTTT. It translates to CASSLDSGANQPQHF.

V is TRBV6-4 and J is TRBJ2-6; 12 bases align to TRBD2. The germline gives CDR1 MRHNA, CDR2 SNTAGT. J was trimmed by 0 bases and V by 6 bases; bases with no gene match: 6. The CDR3 runs 18 residues. CDR3 residues: CASRRLAGDHSGANVLTF. As DNA, the CDR3 is TGTGCCAGCAGAAGACTAGCGGGGGACCACTCTGGGGCCAACGTCCTGACTTTC.

This rearrangement joins TRBV5-6 to TRBJ1-2, with D perhaps TRBD1 (6 bases). The CDR3 has 13 residues. Germline V gives CDR1 SGHDT, CDR2 YYEEEE. Trimming left V 4 bases short and J 5 bases short, with 12 bases between. The CDR3 DNA sequence: TGTGCCAGCAGCGTTATAACAGGGTATGGCTACACCTTC. Translated: CASSVITGYGYTF. Drawing the rest from reference TRBV5-6 and TRBJ1-2, the complete variable domain is DAGVTQSPTHLIKTRGQQVTLRCSPKSGHDTVSWYQQALGQGPQFIFQYYEEEERQRGNFPDRFSGHQFPNYSSELNVNALLLGDSALYLCASSVITGYGYTFGSGTRLTVV.

V usage is TRBV6-1 and J usage is TRBJ1-3; D is uncertain. Germline loops: CDR1 MNHNS, CDR2 SASEGT. Trimming left V 6 bases short and J 0 bases short, with 12 bases between. The CDR3 is 15 residues long. CDR3 DNA sequence: TGTGCCAGCAGGAGGCAAGGGAGCTCTGGAAACACCATATATTTT. Protein sequence: CASRRQGSSGNTIYF.

This CDR3 is CASSLGQEGLEAFF. CDR3 DNA: TGCGCCAGCAGCCTAGGACAAGAGGGACTTGAAGCTTTCTTT. This rearrangement joins TRBV5-1 to TRBJ1-1; D might be TRBD1 (5 bases). V was trimmed by 4 bases and J by 7 bases, leaving 17 bases between them. CDR1 is SGHRS, CDR2 YFSETQ, per germline. The CDR3 runs 14 residues.

The chain couples TRBV7-8 to TRBJ1-5; TRBD1 matches 8 bases. The CDR3 consists of 16 residues. CDR1 is SGHVS, CDR2 FQNEAQ, per germline. V shed 2 bases, J shed 7 bases, and the junction held 10 bases outside the gene matches. In DNA form, the CDR3 reads TGTGCCAGCAGCTTACAGGGGGCTGCCCGAGACCAGCCCCAGCATTTT. This translates into CASSLQGAARDQPQHF.

V gene TRBV7-8 combines with J gene TRBJ1-1; TRBD1 is a possible D gene (6 bases). The CDR3 runs 14 residues. Germline V CDR1 and CDR2: SGHVS, FQNEAQ. The V gene lost 4 bases and the J gene lost 1 base, with 10 bases spanning the gap. The CDR3 sequence is CASSSSQGNTEAFF. For the CDR3, the DNA is TGTGCCAGCAGCTCCTCACAGGGGAACACTGAAGCTTTCTTT.

V gene TRBV19 combines with J gene TRBJ1-5; the D gene is possibly TRBD1 (6 bases). The CDR3 totals 16 residues. Trimming shortened V by 4 bases and J by 1 base, and 14 bases separated the two germline ends. The germline CDR1 and CDR2 sequences are LNHDA and SQIVND (reference sequence). DNA for the CDR3: TGTGCCAGTAGTAAAATAACAGGGATAAGCAATCAGCCCCAGCATTTT. Protein sequence: CASSKITGISNQPQHF. The full variable domain, completed using reference TRBV19 and TRBJ1-5, is DGGITQSPKYLFRKEGQNVTLSCEQNLNHDAMYWYRQDPGQGLRLIYYSQIVNDFQKGDIAEGYSVSREKKESFPLTVTSAQKNPTAFYLCASSKITGISNQPQHFGDGTRLSIL.

J is TRBJ1-4 and V is TRBV10-2; D might be TRBD1 (5 bases). CDR1 and CDR2 (germline): WSHSY, SAAADI. Trimming cost V 3 bases and J 8 bases, with 13 bases left between them. The CDR3 spans 14 residues. CDR3 coding DNA: TGCGCCAGCAGTGATCAGGCAGGGCCCGAAAAACTGTTTTTT. Translating it yields CASSDQAGPEKLFF.

At least ten counts were recorded for this clone. The chain is built from TRBV11-3 and TRBJ1-1; no definite D call. From germline, CDR1 is SGHNT and CDR2 YENEEA. The V and J ends lost 5 bases and 0 bases respectively, with 10 bases between them. This CDR3 spans 14 amino acids. The DNA for the CDR3 is TGTGCCAGCAGCCTCTCGGGTATGAACACTGAAGCTTTCTTT. Its protein product is CASSLSGMNTEAFF. Variable domain in full (rest from reference TRBV11-3 and TRBJ1-1): EAGVVQSPRYKIIEKKQPVAFWCNPISGHNTLYWYLQNLGQGPELLIRYENEEAVDDSQLPKDRFSAERLKGVDSTLKIQPAELGDSAVYLCASSLSGMNTEAFFGQGTRLTVV.

In its sample, this clone was seen a few times. V and J are TRBV30 and TRBJ1-4; D not resolved. V was shortened by 2 bases and J by 3 bases, with 10 bases between the two germline ends. The CDR3 spans 14 residues. From germline, CDR1 is GTSNPN and CDR2 SVGIG (reference sequence). CDR3 loop: CAWSRGFANEKLFF. DNA for the CDR3: TGTGCCTGGAGTCGCGGTTTTGCTAATGAAAAACTGTTTTTT.